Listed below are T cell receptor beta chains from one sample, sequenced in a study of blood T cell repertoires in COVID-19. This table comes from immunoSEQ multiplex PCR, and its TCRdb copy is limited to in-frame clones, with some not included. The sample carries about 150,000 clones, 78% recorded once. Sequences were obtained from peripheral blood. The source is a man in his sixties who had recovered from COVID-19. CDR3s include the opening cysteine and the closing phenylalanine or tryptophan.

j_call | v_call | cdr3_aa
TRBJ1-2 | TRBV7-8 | CASSRGQANYGYTF
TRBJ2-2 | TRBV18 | CASSPLGTGANTGELFF
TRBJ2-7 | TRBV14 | CASSLETSGSRQYF
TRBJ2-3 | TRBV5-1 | CASSSQGATDTQYF
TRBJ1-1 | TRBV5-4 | CASSSSRNTEAFF
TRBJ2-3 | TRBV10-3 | CAIKPQVDTDTQYF
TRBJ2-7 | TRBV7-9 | CASSLRTGDYEQYF
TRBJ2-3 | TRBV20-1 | CSASNQGNWDTDTQYF
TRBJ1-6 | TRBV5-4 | CASSLTGGNSPLHF
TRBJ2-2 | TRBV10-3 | CAIPGNRARTGELFF
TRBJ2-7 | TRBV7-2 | CASSFGAQLYEQYF
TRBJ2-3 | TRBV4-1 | CASSQERLAGGGTDTQYF
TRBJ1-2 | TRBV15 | CATSRDPGDGYTF
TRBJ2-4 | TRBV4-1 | CASSQDRQDIQYF
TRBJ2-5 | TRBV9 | CASSVAPTGTGGAETQYF
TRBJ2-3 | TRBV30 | CAWSGRGTDTQYF
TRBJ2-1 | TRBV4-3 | CASSPGLAGNNEQFF
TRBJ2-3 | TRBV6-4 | CASSPGTSTDTQYF
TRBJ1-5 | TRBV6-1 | CASSASTGPDYQPQHF
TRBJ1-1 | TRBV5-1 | CASSLDGMNTEAFF
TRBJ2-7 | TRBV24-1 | CATSGGPGRANTYEQYF
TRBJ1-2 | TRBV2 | CASSENAQGASGYTF
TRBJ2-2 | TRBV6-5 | CASIKQGTGELFF
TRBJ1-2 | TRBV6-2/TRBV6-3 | CASSYGRDTNGYTF
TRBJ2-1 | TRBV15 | CATSRDRRNEQFF
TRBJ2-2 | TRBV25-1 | CASSPQGLWSGELFF
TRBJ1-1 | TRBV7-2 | CASSSTPGGGYTEAFF
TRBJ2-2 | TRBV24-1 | CATSDWGPGELFF
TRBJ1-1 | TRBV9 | CASSHIRQGNTEAFF
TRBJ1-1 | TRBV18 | CASSPPSRTEAFF
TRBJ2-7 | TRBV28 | CASSLRGTYEQYF
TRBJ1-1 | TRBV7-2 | CASSSNRGGTEAFF
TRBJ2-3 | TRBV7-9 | CASERGPPADTQYF
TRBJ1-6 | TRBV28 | CASNHRGPGSPLHF
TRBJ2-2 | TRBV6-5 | CASSSPAGGNTGELFF
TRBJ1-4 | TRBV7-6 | CASRGWGRGVSEKLFF
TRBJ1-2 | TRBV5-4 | CASSLDRPYGYTF
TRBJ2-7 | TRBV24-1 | CATQKDGAYEQYF
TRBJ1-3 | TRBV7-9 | CASSLVVAASGNTIYF
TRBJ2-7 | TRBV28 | CASITGLASYEQYF
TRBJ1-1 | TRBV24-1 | CATRPRGQNTEAFF
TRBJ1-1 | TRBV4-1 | CASSQGGDGSSEAFF
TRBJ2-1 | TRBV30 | CAWSVYVSPGQFF
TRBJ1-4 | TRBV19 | CASSNGGAEKLFF
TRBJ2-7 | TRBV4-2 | CASSLRGGNTYEQYF
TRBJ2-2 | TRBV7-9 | CASLQGVTPNTGELFF
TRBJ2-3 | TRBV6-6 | CASVLAGSDTQYF
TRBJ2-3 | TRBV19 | CASSGPAGDTQYF
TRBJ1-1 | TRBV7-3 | CASSSGTGGTEAFF
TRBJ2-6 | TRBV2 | CASSEQRSGANVLTF
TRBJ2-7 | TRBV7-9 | CASSLTSGATYEQYF
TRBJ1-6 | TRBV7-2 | CASSLNQGNNSPLHF
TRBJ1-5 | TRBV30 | CAWSTKIPPQHF
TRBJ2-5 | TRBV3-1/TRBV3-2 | CASSQAQETQYF
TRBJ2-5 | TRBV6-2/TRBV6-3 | CASSYGRGRETQYF
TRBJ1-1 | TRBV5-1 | CATKTGSMNTEAFF